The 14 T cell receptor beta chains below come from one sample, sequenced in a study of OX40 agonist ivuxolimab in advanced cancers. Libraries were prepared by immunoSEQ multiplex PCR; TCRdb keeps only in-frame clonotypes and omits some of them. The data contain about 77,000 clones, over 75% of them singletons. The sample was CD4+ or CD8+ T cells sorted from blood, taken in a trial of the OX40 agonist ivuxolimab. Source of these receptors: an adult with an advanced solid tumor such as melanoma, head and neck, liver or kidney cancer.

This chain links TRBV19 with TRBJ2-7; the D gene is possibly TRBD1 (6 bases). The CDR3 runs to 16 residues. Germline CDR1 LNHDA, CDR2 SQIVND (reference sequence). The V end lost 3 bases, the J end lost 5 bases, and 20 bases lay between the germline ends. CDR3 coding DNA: TGTGCCAGTAGTATCAGAGGCCGGGAAGGGGACAACGAGCAGTACTTC. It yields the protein CASSIRGREGDNEQYF.

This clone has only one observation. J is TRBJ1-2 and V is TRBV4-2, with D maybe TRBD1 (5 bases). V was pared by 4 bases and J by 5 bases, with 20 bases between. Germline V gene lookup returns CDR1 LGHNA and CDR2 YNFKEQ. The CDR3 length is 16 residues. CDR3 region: CASSPSDAGGRYGYTF. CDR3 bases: TGTGCCAGCAGCCCAAGCGACGCCGGGGGGAGGTATGGCTACACCTTC.

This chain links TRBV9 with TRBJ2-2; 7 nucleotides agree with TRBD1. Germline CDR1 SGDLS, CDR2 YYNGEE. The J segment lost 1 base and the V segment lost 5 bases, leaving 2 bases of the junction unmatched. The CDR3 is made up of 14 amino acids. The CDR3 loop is CASRYRGNTGELFF. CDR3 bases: TGTGCCAGCAGGTACAGGGGGAACACCGGGGAGCTGTTTTTT.

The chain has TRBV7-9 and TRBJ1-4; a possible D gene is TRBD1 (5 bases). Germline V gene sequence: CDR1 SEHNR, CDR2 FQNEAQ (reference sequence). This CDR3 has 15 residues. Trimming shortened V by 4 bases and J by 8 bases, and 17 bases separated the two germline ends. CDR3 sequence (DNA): TGTGCCAGCAGCTGGGGAGAGGGGCAAGGAGAAAAACTGTTTTTT. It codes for CASSWGEGQGEKLFF.

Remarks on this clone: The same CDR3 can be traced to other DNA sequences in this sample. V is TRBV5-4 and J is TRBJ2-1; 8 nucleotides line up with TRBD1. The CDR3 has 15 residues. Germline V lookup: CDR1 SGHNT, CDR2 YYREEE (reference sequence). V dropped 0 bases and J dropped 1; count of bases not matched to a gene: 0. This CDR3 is CASSLDRGSYNEQFF. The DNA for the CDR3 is TGTGCCAGCAGCTTGGACAGGGGGTCCTACAATGAGCAGTTCTTC.

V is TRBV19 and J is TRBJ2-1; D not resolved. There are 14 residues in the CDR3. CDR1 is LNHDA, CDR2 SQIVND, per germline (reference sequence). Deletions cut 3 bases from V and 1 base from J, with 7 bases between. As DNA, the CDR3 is TGTGCCAGTAGTATCGCGGAATCCTACAATGAGCAGTTCTTC. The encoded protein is CASSIAESYNEQFF.

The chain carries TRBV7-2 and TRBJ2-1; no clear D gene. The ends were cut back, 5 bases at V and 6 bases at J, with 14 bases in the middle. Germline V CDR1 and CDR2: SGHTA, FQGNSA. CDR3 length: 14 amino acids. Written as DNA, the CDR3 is TGTGCCAGCAGCACCCCTATCGTGGGCAATGAGCAGTTCTTC. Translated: CASSTPIVGNEQFF.

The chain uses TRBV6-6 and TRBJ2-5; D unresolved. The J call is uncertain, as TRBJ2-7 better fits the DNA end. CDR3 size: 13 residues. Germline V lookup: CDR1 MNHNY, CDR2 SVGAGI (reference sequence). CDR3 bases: TGTGCCAGCAGTCCCTCCCCCGGCTACGAGCAGTACTTC. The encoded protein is CASSPSPGYEQYF.

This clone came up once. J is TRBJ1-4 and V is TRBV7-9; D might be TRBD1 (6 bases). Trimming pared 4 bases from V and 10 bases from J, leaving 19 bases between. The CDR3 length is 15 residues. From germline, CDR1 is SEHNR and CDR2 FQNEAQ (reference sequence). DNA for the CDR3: TGTGCCAGCAGCTCCACTTCCGACTTACAGGGAAAACTGTTTTTT. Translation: CASSSTSDLQGKLFF.

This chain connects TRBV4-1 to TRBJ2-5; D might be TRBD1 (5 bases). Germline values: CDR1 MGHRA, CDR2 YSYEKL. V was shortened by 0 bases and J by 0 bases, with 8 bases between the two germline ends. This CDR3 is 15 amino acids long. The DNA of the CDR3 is TGCGCCAGCAGCCAAGACAGGGCTTACCAAGAGACCCAGTACTTC. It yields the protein CASSQDRAYQETQYF.

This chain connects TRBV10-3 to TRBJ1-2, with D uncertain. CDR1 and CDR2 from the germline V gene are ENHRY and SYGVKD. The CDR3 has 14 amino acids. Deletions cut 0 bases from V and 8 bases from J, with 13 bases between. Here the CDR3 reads CAISESKGNQGYTF. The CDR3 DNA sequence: TGTGCCATCAGTGAGTCGAAAGGGAACCAGGGCTACACCTTC.

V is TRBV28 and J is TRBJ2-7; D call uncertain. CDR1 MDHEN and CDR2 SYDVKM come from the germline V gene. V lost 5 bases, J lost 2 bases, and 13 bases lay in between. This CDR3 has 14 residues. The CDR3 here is CASSTALVTYEQYF. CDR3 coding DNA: TGTGCCAGCAGTACCGCTTTGGTAACCTACGAGCAGTACTTC.

Here the CDR3 reads CASSDLSSYNSPLHF. The CDR3 DNA sequence: TGTGCCAGCAGCGATTTAAGCTCCTATAATTCACCCCTCCACTTT. The rearrangement joins TRBV6-1 to TRBJ1-6; no reliable D call. V lost 6 bases, J lost 0 bases, and 9 bases lay in between. This CDR3 has 15 residues. The germline CDR1 and CDR2 sequences are MNHNS and SASEGT.

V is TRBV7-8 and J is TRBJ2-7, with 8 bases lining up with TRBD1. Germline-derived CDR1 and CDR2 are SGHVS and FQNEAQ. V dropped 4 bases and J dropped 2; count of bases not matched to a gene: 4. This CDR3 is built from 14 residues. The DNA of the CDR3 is TGTGCCAGCAGCTCGTCGACAGGGGCCTACGAGCAGTACTTC. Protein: CASSSSTGAYEQYF. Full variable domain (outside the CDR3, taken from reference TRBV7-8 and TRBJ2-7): GAGVSQSPRYKVAKRGQDVALRCDPISGHVSLFWYQQALGQGPEFLTYFQNEAQLDKSGLPSDRFFAERPEGSVSTLKIQRTQQEDSAVYLCASSSSTGAYEQYFGPGTRLTVT.